Shown below are 18 T cell receptor beta chains from a single sample sequenced in a study of blood T cell repertoires in COVID-19. Only in-frame clones appear in the TCRdb table, and some are missing; sequencing was by immunoSEQ multiplex PCR. Of 400,000 to 450,000 clones in the sample, 89% are singletons; the top ten hold about 1.6%. Sequencing was carried out using peripheral blood. The receptors were sampled from a woman aged 40 to 50 with COVID-19, enrolled during active disease.

This clone was seen more than once but under ten times. This chain joins TRBV28 and TRBJ1-6; D may be TRBD1 (5 bases). The CDR3 length is 13 residues. Deletions cut 6 bases from V and 10 bases from J, with 13 bases between. Germline V gene sequence: CDR1 MDHEN, CDR2 SYDVKM. The CDR3, as DNA: TGTGCCAGCAGAAGCAGGGTTAGGTCACCCCTCCACTTT. Encoded protein: CASRSRVRSPLHF.

The V and J genes are TRBV12-3 or TRBV12-4 and TRBJ2-1, with 7 bases matching TRBD2. CDR3 size: 13 residues. Trimming at V came to 6 bases and at J to 6 bases, leaving 5 bases not matched to a gene. The CDR3 DNA sequence: TGTGCCAGCAGGAGACTAGCAGGCAATGAGCAGTTCTTC. It translates to CASRRLAGNEQFF.

This clone was detected a few times. V is TRBV11-2 and J is TRBJ1-6, with D hard to call. V lost 3 bases to trimming and J lost 0 bases, with 12 bases between them. Germline V lookup: CDR1 SGHAT, CDR2 FQNNGV. The CDR3 totals 17 residues. Here the CDR3 reads CASSFTRRGSYNSPLHF. The CDR3 DNA follows: TGTGCCAGCAGCTTCACTCGACGGGGCTCCTATAATTCACCCCTCCACTTT.

Remarks on this clone: The same CDR3 is also encoded by other DNA sequences in this sample. This sequence joins TRBV9 and TRBJ1-4, with 7 bases lining up with TRBD1. J lost 5 bases, V lost 0 bases, and 1 base had no gene match. CDR3 size: 14 residues. The germline gives CDR1 SGDLS, CDR2 YYNGEE. CDR3 loop: CASSVEGANEKLFF. In DNA, the CDR3 is TGTGCCAGCAGCGTAGAGGGGGCGAATGAAAAACTGTTTTTT. Based on the CDR3 plus reference TRBV9 and TRBJ1-4, the full variable domain is DSGVTQTPKHLITATGQRVTLRCSPRSGDLSVYWYQQSLDQGLQFLIQYYNGEERAKGNILERFSAQQFPDLHSELNLSSLELGDSALYFCASSVEGANEKLFFGSGTQLSVL.

This chain connects TRBV28 to TRBJ2-2; 8 positions match TRBD1. The V gene end was trimmed by 8 bases and the J gene end by 1 base; junction bases not matched to a gene: 3. The CDR3 consists of 14 residues. The germline CDR1 and CDR2 sequences are MDHEN and SYDVKM. The CDR3 spells CASPGQGNTGELFF. The DNA of the CDR3 is TGTGCCAGCCCAGGACAGGGGAACACCGGGGAGCTGTTTTTT.

The rearrangement joins TRBV29-1 to TRBJ1-4; 7 bases line up with TRBD1. The CDR3 consists of 16 residues. With 8 bases clipped from V and 8 bases from J, the junction kept 20 bases outside the gene matches. Germline CDR1 is SQVTM and CDR2 is ANQGSEA. The CDR3 loop is CSTWDSGAGGYEKLFF. DNA for the CDR3: TGCAGCACTTGGGATTCTGGGGCAGGGGGATACGAAAAACTGTTTTTT.

The chain combines TRBV19 with TRBJ1-3, with a weak D call TRBD1 (6 bases). The CDR3 runs to 15 residues. The V gene's germline CDR1 is LNHDA and CDR2 SQIVND (reference sequence). Trimming left V 9 bases short and J 4 bases short, with 19 bases between. Here the CDR3 reads CASSFRQVDGNTIYF. For the CDR3, the DNA is TGTGCCAGCTCTTTCCGACAGGTGGACGGAAACACCATATATTTT. Variable domain in full (rest from reference TRBV19 and TRBJ1-3): DGGITQSPKYLFRKEGQNVTLSCEQNLNHDAMYWYRQDPGQGLRLIYYSQIVNDFQKGDIAEGYSVSREKKESFPLTVTSAQKNPTAFYLCASSFRQVDGNTIYFGEGSWLTVV.

V usage is TRBV7-9 and J usage is TRBJ1-1; D ambiguous. The CDR3 has 15 amino acids. Germline V lookup: CDR1 SEHNR, CDR2 FQNEAQ (reference sequence). Trimming took 5 bases from V and 1 from J, leaving 14 bases between them. The CDR3 DNA sequence: TGTGCCAGCAGCCTCACGCAAGACACGAACACTGAAGCTTTCTTT. The encoded protein is CASSLTQDTNTEAFF.

As to this clone: Other DNA sequences within the sample encode an identical CDR3. CDR3 coding DNA: TGTGCCAGCAGCTTAGCCGGGGGCTACAATGAGCAGTTCTTC. Its translation: CASSLAGGYNEQFF. The chain recombines TRBV11-2 with TRBJ2-1; D possibly corresponds to TRBD2 (6 bases). Trimming took 1 base from V and 3 from J, leaving 7 bases between them. The CDR3 is made up of 14 amino acids. Germline V gives CDR1 SGHAT, CDR2 FQNNGV.

This rearrangement joins TRBV5-1 to TRBJ2-5, with D maybe TRBD2 (6 bases). Germline V gene sequence: CDR1 SGHRS, CDR2 YFSETQ. CDR3 length: 16 residues. With 0 bases removed from V and 4 bases from J, the gap between germline ends came to 16 bases. This chain's CDR3 is CASSLEEGNGLETQYF. The CDR3 bases are TGCGCCAGCAGCTTGGAGGAGGGGAATGGGTTAGAGACCCAGTACTTC.

V and J are TRBV5-4 and TRBJ1-6; D is ambiguous. Germline assignment: CDR1 SGHNT and CDR2 YYREEE (reference sequence). Trimming took 3 bases from V and 7 from J, leaving 14 bases between them. CDR3 size: 15 residues. The CDR3 reads CASSSVGRVNSPLHF. DNA for the CDR3: TGTGCCAGCAGCTCGGTGGGGAGGGTCAATTCACCCCTCCACTTT.

The gene calls are TRBV27 and TRBJ1-5, with D possibly matching TRBD1 (5 bases). Per germline, CDR1 MNHEY and CDR2 SMNVEV (reference sequence). V was pared by 5 bases and J by 2 bases, with 10 bases between. The CDR3 extends over 14 amino acids. The CDR3 region is CASSTRVGNQPQHF. CDR3 in DNA: TGTGCCAGCAGTACCAGGGTCGGCAATCAGCCCCAGCATTTT.

The genes are TRBV27 and TRBJ2-7, with D tentatively TRBD1 (5 bases). The CDR3 consists of 17 residues. Germline CDR1 is MNHEY and CDR2 is SMNVEV (reference sequence). V was cut by 3 bases and J by 3 bases, with 21 bases left in between. This CDR3 reads CASSLARGTFSLYEQYF. The CDR3, as DNA: TGTGCCAGCAGTTTGGCTAGGGGAACTTTCAGTCTCTACGAGCAGTACTTC.

The chain combines TRBV29-1 with TRBJ1-2, with TRBD1 matching 9 bases. Trimming at V came to 7 bases and at J to 8 bases, leaving 5 bases not matched to a gene. The CDR3 spans 11 residues. CDR1 and CDR2 from the germline V gene are SQVTM and ANQGSEA. CDR3 residues: CSAQGAGGYTF. CDR3 nucleotide sequence: TGCAGCGCACAGGGGGCAGGAGGCTACACCTTC. Full variable domain (outside the CDR3, taken from reference TRBV29-1 and TRBJ1-2): SAVISQKPSRDICQRGTSLTIQCQVDSQVTMMFWYRQQPGQSLTLIATANQGSEATYESGFVIDKFPISRPNLTFSTLTVSNMSPEDSSIYLCSAQGAGGYTFGSGTRLTVV.

The chain combines TRBV6-5 with TRBJ2-4; D gene uncertain. The CDR3 covers 15 residues. Germline V gene lookup returns CDR1 MNHEY and CDR2 SVGAGI. Between the trimmed V and J ends, which lost 4 bases and 8 bases, there was a span of 18 bases. In DNA form, the CDR3 reads TGTGCCAGCAGTTCTAGGCAAGAAGATACGGACATTCAGTACTTC. Residues: CASSSRQEDTDIQYF.

The chain couples TRBV27 to TRBJ1-1; D possibly corresponds to TRBD1 (5 bases). Germline assignment: CDR1 MNHEY and CDR2 SMNVEV (reference sequence). V gave up 5 bases and J gave up 6 bases, with 13 bases separating them. The CDR3 consists of 13 residues. CDR3 nucleotides: TGTGCCAGCAGTACCAGGGTTGGGCCTGAAGCTTTCTTT. It yields the protein CASSTRVGPEAFF.

The chain combines TRBV24-1 with TRBJ1-2, with D unresolved. The germline V gene encodes CDR1 KGHDR and CDR2 SFDVKD. The CDR3 extends over 15 amino acids. V was trimmed by 3 bases and J by 8 bases, leaving 18 bases between them. CDR3 nucleotides: TGTGCCACCAGTGATCGCGATACCCATTTATGGGGCTACACCTTC. It codes for CATSDRDTHLWGYTF.

V and J are TRBV5-5 and TRBJ1-6; D might be TRBD1 (5 bases). CDR3 length: 15 amino acids. V was shortened by 5 bases and J by 8 bases, with 17 bases between the two germline ends. CDR1 SGHKS and CDR2 YYEKEE come from the germline V gene (reference sequence). CDR3 residues: CASRKIQVKDSPLHF. Here the CDR3 DNA reads TGTGCCAGCAGGAAAATACAGGTTAAGGATTCACCCCTCCACTTT.